Reported below is one T cell receptor beta chain. Antigen unknown. The junction and the germline gene differ at one end; a read error may be behind it. The data belong to a study of identical twins. Findings and limits, study-wide: Sequences that were beta out-of-frame showed weaker excess twin sharing.

CDR1 and CDR2 from the germline V gene are SSHAT and FNYEAQ (reference sequence). The CDR3 loop spans 15 amino acids. cDNA carried unique molecular identifiers, and a universal primer site was added by template switching. One entry per CDR3 protein, called by TCRdb with MiXCR from the 5' RACE reads. The data show 600,000 to 850,000 distinct CDR3 sequences, approximately 18% seen once. These records were also assigned to another study, of T cells expressing NK-cell markers. This second report adds: From sorted CD3+CD56+NKG2C+, CD3+CD56+NKG2C- and CD3+CD56-NKG2C+ T cells came the TCR beta repertoires.

V is TRBV7-7 and J is TRBJ2-5; a weak D match, TRBD1 (5 bases). The source of this sequence is a woman between 18 and 30 years old in good health. The sample consisted of PBMCs. CDR3 in DNA: TGTGCTAGCAGCTTAAATCAGGGTACCCAAGAGACCCAGTACTTC. It is translated as CASSLNQGTQETQYF.